The 5 T cell receptor beta chains listed next were all sequenced from one sample in a study of CXCR3-negative and CXCR3-positive naive CD8 T cells. Study-wide results and limits: CXCR3-positive naive cells carried more hydrophobic TRB CDR3s than CXCR3-negative ones.

UMI-labeled 5' RACE yielded the TRB cDNA libraries. TCRdb reprocessed the 5' RACE reads and stores each CDR3 protein as one record, lacking DNA. The sample data list nearly 7,000 distinct CDR3 sequences. These receptors have no identified antigens. Sequencing was carried out using naive CXCR3+ CD8+ T cells from blood. The subset: CD45RO-CCR7+CD27+CD95- naive CD8+ T cells expressing CXCR3 (TNR3+). The receptors originated from a human donor in good health. Some clones in this sample may be carry-over from other donors' samples.

Frequency places this clonotype as medium-sized. The chain couples TRBV20-1 to TRBJ2-7; the TCRdb call, TRBD2, lacks DNA for checking. The V gene's germline CDR1 is DFQATT and CDR2 SNEGSKA (reference sequence). CDR3 length equals 15 residues. This chain's CDR3 is CSARGPGHSSYEQYF.

The rearrangement joins TRBV15 to TRBJ2-1. The germline gives CDR1 LNHNV, CDR2 YYDKDF (reference sequence). The length of the CDR3 is 15 residues. The CDR3 spells CATSRDQLAPNEQFF. The full variable domain, with the rest looked up from reference TRBV15 and TRBJ2-1, is DAMVIQNPRYQVTQFGKPVTLSCSQTLNHNVMYWYQQKSSQAPKLLFHYYDKDFNNEADTPDNFQSRRPNTSFCFLDIRSPGLGDTAMYLCATSRDQLAPNEQFFGPGTRLTVL.

This chain links TRBV6-5 with TRBJ2-1; there is no DNA to check the TCRdb D call of TRBD1. Per germline, CDR1 MNHEY and CDR2 SVGAGI. The CDR3 sequence is 14 residues long. CDR3 protein: CASSWTGVDNEQFF.

This clonotype shows up as medium-sized by frequency. This rearrangement joins TRBV20-1 to TRBJ2-1; the D gene TCRdb calls, TRBD1, cannot be checked with no DNA. Germline lookup yields CDR1 DFQATT and CDR2 SNEGSKA (reference sequence). The CDR3 has 17 residues. The CDR3 reads CSALAPDRTSSYNEQFF.

CDR3 amino acids: CSVEKMLGQAFF. The chain couples TRBV29-1 to TRBJ1-1. Germline-derived CDR1 and CDR2 are SQVTM and ANQGSEA. This CDR3 is 12 amino acids long.